One and the same sample provided the 7 T cell receptor beta chains below, sequenced in a study of T-cell memory formation after mild COVID-19 (dated by TCRdb to the early 2020s). Libraries came from 5' RACE. Sequencing instrument: Illumina NovaSeq 6000. The public reads were quality trimmed at Q25 with fastp and then assembled into clones with MiXCR by TCRdb, keeping productive beta chains. Here each entry gathers all rows of one CDR3 protein and keeps the most common genes and DNA. Here the sample has a few hundred thousand distinct CDR3 sequences; around 27% occur a single time. In total, the top ten clones hold approximately 12% of the sample. Material: PBMCs or a T cell subset sorted from them (not recorded which). These receptor sequences come from an adult woman who had mild COVID-19 (a few samples of this study predate the infection). The sample titles of this study are shuffled in the database, so cell type and time point are left out; the donor was told from shared clones.

In its sample, this clonotype was seen a few times. The genes are TRBV7-2 and TRBJ1-1; 12 positions agree with TRBD1. CDR3 length equals 17 residues. Germline V gives CDR1 SGHTA, CDR2 FQGNSA. Trimming took 2 bases from V and 5 from J; bases not matched to a gene: 9. The CDR3 loop reads CASSLWGTGGAKTEAFF. In DNA, the CDR3 is TGTGCCAGCAGCTTATGGGGGACAGGGGGCGCTAAGACTGAAGCTTTCTTT. Complete variable domain (other parts from reference TRBV7-2 and TRBJ1-1): GAGVSQSPSNKVTEKGKDVELRCDPISGHTALYWYRQSLGQGLEFLIYFQGNSAPDKSGLPSDRFSAERTGGSVSTLTIQRTQQEDSAVYLCASSLWGTGGAKTEAFFGQGTRLTVV.

The CDR3 DNA reads TGTGCCAGTATCGGTGAGCTATCCTACGAGCAGTACTTC. It encodes CASIGELSYEQYF. The chain is built from TRBV19 and TRBJ2-7; no firm D call. CDR3 length: 13 residues. V lost 7 bases and J 1 base, leaving 11 bases between the germline ends. The germline CDR1 and CDR2 sequences are LNHDA and SQIVND (reference sequence).

This clonotype came up a few times. The CDR3 region is CASRSGAGTGELFF. Written as DNA, the CDR3 is TGTGCCAGCAGATCCGGGGCTGGCACCGGGGAGCTGTTTTTT. This rearrangement joins TRBV12-3 or TRBV12-4 to TRBJ2-2, with D tentatively TRBD1 or TRBD2 (5 bases each). The CDR3 is made up of 14 amino acids. Trimming removed 6 bases from V and 4 bases from J, with 12 bases in between.

The rearrangement links TRBV12-3 or TRBV12-4 to TRBJ1-6; 8 nucleotides line up with TRBD1. Trimming cost V 6 bases and J 16 bases; bases outside gene matches: 11. This CDR3 contains 13 residues. As DNA, the CDR3 is TGTGCCAGCAGACCTGTGACAGGGGCGAGGCTCCACTTT. Its protein product is CASRPVTGARLHF.

The chain recombines TRBV6-1 with TRBJ2-1; D is perhaps TRBD1 (6 bases). V was cut by 1 base and J by 3 bases, with 13 bases left in between. Per the germline V gene, CDR1 is MNHNS and CDR2 is SASEGT. This CDR3 comprises 16 residues. The CDR3: CASSEVVRGYYNEQFF. The CDR3 nucleotides read TGTGCCAGCAGTGAAGTAGTCAGGGGATACTACAATGAGCAGTTCTTC.

The V and J genes are TRBV24-1 and TRBJ2-3; D is perhaps TRBD1 (6 bases). The CDR3 extends over 17 amino acids. Germline V gene lookup returns CDR1 KGHDR and CDR2 SFDVKD. Trimming pared 1 base from V and 3 bases from J, leaving 16 bases between. DNA for the CDR3: TGTGCCACCAGTGATTTTAGGGGGACCCCTTCGACAGATACGCAGTATTTT. Translating gives CATSDFRGTPSTDTQYF.

The V call is TRBV20-1, the J call TRBJ1-1; D uncertain. V was cut by 3 bases and J by 3 bases, with 8 bases left in between. CDR1 is DFQATT, CDR2 SNEGSKA, per germline (reference sequence). There are 12 residues in the CDR3. The CDR3 DNA reads TGCAGTGCTAGTCGGTCATACACTGAAGCTTTCTTT. Translated: CSASRSYTEAFF.